Shown below are 23 T cell receptor beta chains from a single sample sequenced in a study of blood T cell repertoires in COVID-19. TCRdb's table, derived via immunoSEQ multiplex PCR, lists solely in-frame clones and lacks some. The data hold some 340,000 clones, with approximately 89% observed a single time. The specimen sequenced was PBMCs or T cells enriched from blood (not recorded which). The source of these receptors is a woman in her 30s who had recovered from COVID-19.

The chain uses TRBV5-4 and TRBJ1-3; tentatively, D is TRBD1 (5 bases). The V gene's germline CDR1 is SGHNT and CDR2 YYREEE (reference sequence). With 0 bases removed from V and 2 bases from J, the gap between germline ends came to 9 bases. The CDR3 has 15 residues. CDR3 in DNA: TGTGCCAGCAGCTTGGCTGGGGGGACTGGAAACACCATATATTTT. Its protein product is CASSLAGGTGNTIYF.

This rearrangement joins TRBV6-4 to TRBJ2-1; 10 bases agree with TRBD2. V was clipped by 0 bases and J by 9 bases; unmatched bases: 8. The CDR3 runs to 16 residues. Per germline, CDR1 MRHNA and CDR2 SNTAGT. CDR3 coding DNA: TGTGCCAGCAGTGACTCGAGCGGGGGGGCCGTGGGTGAGCAGTTCTTC. It encodes CASSDSSGGAVGEQFF.

This chain connects TRBV25-1 to TRBJ2-3, with D hard to call. The CDR3 is 14 amino acids. V lost 1 base and J lost 1, with 6 bases in between. Germline CDR1 and CDR2: MGHDK and SYGVNS. The CDR3 spells CASSELRGTDTQYF. The DNA for the CDR3 is TGTGCCAGCAGTGAATTACGGGGCACAGATACGCAGTATTTT.

This rearrangement joins TRBV7-2 to TRBJ2-3; 13 positions match TRBD2. V was clipped by 5 bases and J by 3 bases; unmatched bases: 5. The CDR3 totals 16 residues. Germline V gene data show CDR1 as SGHTA and CDR2 as FQGNSA. CDR3 DNA: TGTGCCAGCAGCCAACTAGCGGGGGGGACAACAGATACGCAGTATTTT. Translating it yields CASSQLAGGTTDTQYF. Full variable domain (outside the CDR3, taken from reference TRBV7-2 and TRBJ2-3): GAGVSQSPSNKVTEKGKDVELRCDPISGHTALYWYRQSLGQGLEFLIYFQGNSAPDKSGLPSDRFSAERTGGSVSTLTIQRTQQEDSAVYLCASSQLAGGTTDTQYFGPGTRLTVL.

In its sample, this clone was seen a few times. The J gene is TRBJ1-1, the V gene TRBV25-1; D is perhaps TRBD1 (6 bases). Trimming removed 6 bases from V and 0 bases from J, with 11 bases in between. CDR3 length equals 14 residues. The germline V gene encodes CDR1 MGHDK and CDR2 SYGVNS. CDR3 DNA: TGTGCCAGCAGCCCGAGGGGGTTGAACACTGAAGCTTTCTTT. Its protein product is CASSPRGLNTEAFF. The variable domain in full, completed from reference TRBV25-1 and TRBJ1-1, reads EADIYQTPRYLVIGTGKKITLECSQTMGHDKMYWYQQDPGMELHLIHYSYGVNSTEKGDLSSESTVSRIRTEHFPLTLESARPSHTSQYLCASSPRGLNTEAFFGQGTRLTVV.

The rearrangement joins TRBV28 to TRBJ1-2; TRBD1 might be the D (5 bases). CDR1 MDHEN and CDR2 SYDVKM come from the germline V gene. There are 17 residues in the CDR3. Trimming cost V 2 bases and J 1 base, with 17 bases left between them. The CDR3 protein is CASSLPPRTPDNYGYTF. CDR3 coding DNA: TGTGCCAGCAGTTTACCCCCCCGGACACCGGATAACTATGGCTACACCTTC.

The CDR3 DNA sequence: TGTGCCAGCAGTGAACAGGTTGGCCAAGAGACCCAGTACTTC. It encodes CASSEQVGQETQYF. The chain uses TRBV2 and TRBJ2-5, with D hard to call. This CDR3 spans 14 amino acids. Per germline, CDR1 SNHLY and CDR2 FYNNEI. V was cut by 2 bases and J by 1 base, with 8 bases left in between.

V usage is TRBV15 and J usage is TRBJ1-2; D gene ambiguous. V was cut by 3 bases and J by 4 bases, with 12 bases left in between. Germline-derived CDR1 and CDR2 are LNHNV and YYDKDF (reference sequence). The CDR3 has 14 amino acids. The DNA of the CDR3 is TGTGCCACCAGCAGTGATAGTGGAGGCTATGGCTACACCTTC. Residues: CATSSDSGGYGYTF. The full variable domain, rest sourced from reference TRBV15 and TRBJ1-2, is DAMVIQNPRYQVTQFGKPVTLSCSQTLNHNVMYWYQQKSSQAPKLLFHYYDKDFNNEADTPDNFQSRRPNTSFCFLDIRSPGLGDTAMYLCATSSDSGGYGYTFGSGTRLTVV.

V usage is TRBV29-1 and J usage is TRBJ2-3; 7 bases are shared with TRBD1. The germline CDR1 and CDR2 sequences are SQVTM and ANQGSEA. The J segment lost 2 bases and the V segment lost 5 bases, leaving 10 bases of the junction unmatched. This CDR3 has 15 residues. Written as DNA, the CDR3 is TGCAGCGTTCAGGACAGGCCAGAATACACAGATACGCAGTATTTT. This sequence encodes CSVQDRPEYTDTQYF.

The genes are TRBV28 and TRBJ1-2; TRBD1 matches 8 bases. In germline, CDR1 is MDHEN, CDR2 SYDVKM. Trimming at V came to 4 bases and at J to 4 bases, leaving 11 bases not matched to a gene. This CDR3 spans 16 amino acids. CDR3 nucleotide sequence: TGTGCCAGCAGTTCTCCAGGGGGCGCTCGCGGCTATGGCTACACCTTC. It specifies CASSSPGGARGYGYTF.

The CDR3 reads CASSKIGGLAISSGANVLTF. CDR3 in DNA: TGTGCCAGCAGCAAGATAGGGGGACTAGCGATTTCCTCTGGGGCCAACGTCCTGACTTTC. The chain combines TRBV5-4 with TRBJ2-6; 10 positions agree with TRBD2. Trimming took 4 bases from V and 0 from J; bases not matched to a gene: 13. Germline-derived CDR1 and CDR2 are SGHNT and YYREEE (reference sequence). CDR3 size: 20 residues.

The rearrangement joins TRBV10-2 to TRBJ2-7; no reliable D call. Germline values: CDR1 WSHSY, CDR2 SAAADI. The CDR3 is 16 residues long. Trimming took off 0 bases at V and 0 bases at J, with 12 bases between the two ends. The CDR3 nucleotides read TGCGCCAGCAGTGAGTCGACTCGGATTAGCTCCTACGAGCAGTACTTC. Its protein is CASSESTRISSYEQYF.

The chain employs TRBV27 and TRBJ1-1; 8 nucleotides match TRBD1. Trimming removed 4 bases from V and 10 bases from J; junction bases left unmatched: 8. Germline CDR1 reads MNHEY; CDR2 reads SMNVEV (reference sequence). The CDR3 length is 13 residues. DNA of the CDR3: TGTGCCAGCAGTTCTCGGACAGGGATCCGAGCTTTCTTT. It is translated as CASSSRTGIRAFF.

The rearrangement joins TRBV2 to TRBJ2-3, with 12 bases matching TRBD2. In germline, CDR1 is SNHLY, CDR2 FYNNEI. The CDR3 is 20 residues long. The V gene end was trimmed by 4 bases and the J gene end by 0 bases; junction bases not matched to a gene: 14. The CDR3 is CASSVTIGLAGRPSTDTQYF. CDR3 bases: TGTGCCAGCAGTGTAACTATTGGACTAGCGGGGAGACCTAGCACAGATACGCAGTATTTT.

This clone was counted a few times. The chain has TRBV10-1 and TRBJ1-5; TRBD1 might be the D (5 bases). Germline assignment: CDR1 WNHNN and CDR2 SYGVQD (reference sequence). CDR3 length: 10 amino acids. Trimming cost V 8 bases and J 8 bases, with 7 bases left between them. Here the CDR3 reads CASQGKPQHF. CDR3 DNA sequence: TGCGCCAGCCAGGGAAAGCCCCAGCATTTT.

The CDR3 coding sequence is TGTGCCAGCAGCTCCGGGACAGGGATCTACGAGCAGTACTTC. Translated, it gives CASSSGTGIYEQYF. The chain combines TRBV5-8 with TRBJ2-7; 9 bases line up with TRBD1. V shed 3 bases and J 3 bases; nucleotides not matched to a gene: 4. Germline loops: CDR1 SGHTS, CDR2 YDEGEE. There are 14 residues in the CDR3.

The J gene is TRBJ1-5, the V gene TRBV28; D may be TRBD1 (5 bases). Trimming took 6 bases from V and 7 from J, leaving 16 bases between them. The V gene's germline CDR1 is MDHEN and CDR2 SYDVKM. The CDR3 sequence is 14 residues long. The DNA for the CDR3 is TGTGCCAGCAGCCCGACGGGGGGAGACCAGCCCCAGCATTTT. Translating it yields CASSPTGGDQPQHF.

The CDR3 region is CASSSGNTEAFF. The CDR3 DNA reads as TGCGCCAGCAGCTCCGGGAACACTGAAGCTTTCTTT. V is TRBV5-1 and J is TRBJ1-1; D gene unclear. The CDR3 is 12 amino acids. Trimming removed 3 bases at V and 1 base at J, with 4 bases between. Germline lookup yields CDR1 SGHRS and CDR2 YFSETQ.

The rearrangement uses TRBV7-9 and TRBJ1-2, with 7 nucleotides matching TRBD1. The germline V gene encodes CDR1 SEHNR and CDR2 FQNEAQ (reference sequence). V shed 7 bases and J 7 bases; nucleotides not matched to a gene: 12. The CDR3 has 14 residues. The CDR3 protein is CASTRAEGAVGYTF. CDR3 DNA: TGTGCCAGCACCCGGGCTGAGGGGGCGGTTGGCTACACCTTC.

The chain is built from TRBV2 and TRBJ2-3; possible D gene TRBD1, 6 bases. CDR1 is SNHLY and CDR2 is FYNNEI in the germline V gene. Trimming cost V 6 bases and J 4 bases, with 11 bases left between them. The CDR3 loop spans 13 amino acids. This CDR3 is CASRLQGSDTQYF. For the CDR3, the DNA is TGTGCCAGCAGGCTACAGGGTTCAGATACGCAGTATTTT.

The rearrangement links TRBV7-9 to TRBJ1-2; TRBD1 matches 8 bases. J lost 4 bases, V lost 5 bases, and 3 bases had no gene match. This CDR3 comprises 13 residues. CDR1 and CDR2 from the germline V gene are SEHNR and FQNEAQ (reference sequence). The CDR3 nucleotides are TGTGCCAGCAGCCCGACAGGGGCCTATGGCTACACCTTC. Protein product: CASSPTGAYGYTF.

This clone has only a few counts. In DNA form, the CDR3 reads TGCAGCGTTGAAGACGGGACATCCTACACCTTC. This encodes CSVEDGTSYTF. The chain recombines TRBV29-1 with TRBJ1-2; D is perhaps TRBD1 (6 bases). Between the trimmed V and J ends, which lost 0 bases and 10 bases, there was a span of 9 bases. Germline assignment: CDR1 SQVTM and CDR2 ANQGSEA. The CDR3 sequence is 11 residues long.

There are a few counts of this clone. Other DNA variants within this sample encode the same CDR3. The chain has TRBV5-1 and TRBJ2-3; 8 nucleotides match TRBD2. Trimming at V came to 3 bases and at J to 3 bases, leaving 3 bases not matched to a gene. The germline V gene has CDR1 SGHRS and CDR2 YFSETQ. The CDR3 is 14 residues long. CDR3 protein: CASSYSGGTDTQYF. Written as DNA, the CDR3 is TGCGCCAGCAGCTACTCGGGGGGGACAGATACGCAGTATTTT.